This is a list of T cell receptor beta chains from one sample in a study of control samples from healthy donors and cancer patients. Sequencing was performed with immunoSEQ multiplex PCR; in TCRdb, only in-frame clones are kept and a portion is missing. The sample carries roughly 26,000 clones, roughly 85% recorded once. The source material was PBMCs. The source is a woman in her fifties or sixties with head and neck cancer. The CDR3 runs from the conserved cysteine through the conserved F or W. A D gene is named only where the DNA matches it firmly. Size values are once, few and many counts, or a class for expanded clones, and some rows have none.

clone_size: few; d_call: TRBD1; j_call: TRBJ2-7; v_call: TRBV7-8; cdr3_aa: CASRQGTASYEQYF; cdr3_nt: TGTGCCAGCAGACAAGGGACAGCCTCCTACGAGCAGTACTTC
clone_size: NA; d_call: NA; j_call: TRBJ1-2; v_call: TRBV2; cdr3_aa: CASSPETNYGYTF; cdr3_nt: TGTGCCAGCAGTCCGGAAACTAACTATGGCTACACCTTC
clone_size: NA; d_call: TRBD1; j_call: TRBJ1-4; v_call: TRBV19; cdr3_aa: CASRGGREAWKLFF; cdr3_nt: TGTGCCAGTCGAGGGGGCAGGGAGGCTTGGAAACTGTTTTTT
clone_size: NA; d_call: NA; j_call: TRBJ2-7; v_call: TRBV27; cdr3_aa: CASSPIMRRSEQYF; cdr3_nt: TGTGCCAGCAGTCCGATAATGCGACGGTCCGAGCAGTACTTC
clone_size: NA; d_call: NA; j_call: TRBJ2-1; v_call: TRBV18; cdr3_aa: CASSPPGQYNEQFF; cdr3_nt: TGTGCCAGCTCACCTCCGGGCCAGTACAATGAGCAGTTCTTC
clone_size: NA; d_call: TRBD1; j_call: TRBJ1-2; v_call: TRBV2; cdr3_aa: CASTQTGLDGYTF; cdr3_nt: TGTGCCAGCACTCAGACAGGGCTCGATGGCTACACCTTC
clone_size: NA; d_call: NA; j_call: TRBJ2-7; v_call: TRBV5-1; cdr3_aa: CASSFGGYEQYF; cdr3_nt: TGCGCCAGCAGCTTCGGAGGGTACGAGCAGTACTTC
clone_size: NA; d_call: NA; j_call: TRBJ1-2; v_call: TRBV14; cdr3_aa: CASSPRTSTVNYGYTF; cdr3_nt: TGTGCCAGCAGCCCTAGAACGTCGACAGTTAACTATGGCTACACCTTC
clone_size: NA; d_call: TRBD2; j_call: TRBJ2-1; v_call: TRBV3-1/TRBV3-2; cdr3_aa: CASTLTSGGNEQFF; cdr3_nt: TGTGCCAGCACCCTGACTAGCGGGGGGAATGAGCAGTTCTTC
clone_size: NA; d_call: NA; j_call: TRBJ1-3; v_call: TRBV14; cdr3_aa: CASSQTTGSTGNTIYF; cdr3_nt: TGTGCCAGCAGCCAAACTACGGGCAGCACTGGAAACACCATATATTTT
clone_size: NA; d_call: TRBD2; j_call: TRBJ2-1; v_call: TRBV6-2/TRBV6-3; cdr3_aa: CASSSSTSGGVEQFF; cdr3_nt: TGTGCCAGCAGTTCTAGCACTAGCGGGGGGGTTGAGCAGTTCTTC
clone_size: NA; d_call: TRBD1; j_call: TRBJ1-1; v_call: TRBV19; cdr3_aa: CASSIEPGQLNTEAFF; cdr3_nt: TGTGCCAGTAGTATAGAACCGGGACAGCTGAACACTGAAGCTTTCTTT
clone_size: NA; d_call: NA; j_call: TRBJ2-1; v_call: TRBV6-5; cdr3_aa: CASREGLVDEQFF; cdr3_nt: TGTGCCAGCAGGGAGGGCCTCGTAGATGAGCAGTTCTTC
clone_size: NA; d_call: NA; j_call: TRBJ1-1; v_call: TRBV4-2; cdr3_aa: CASSQGDGRRNTEAFF; cdr3_nt: TGTGCCAGCAGCCAAGGAGACGGTCGGCGGAACACTGAAGCTTTCTTT
clone_size: NA; d_call: NA; j_call: TRBJ1-6; v_call: TRBV14; cdr3_aa: CASSQTPYNSPLHF; cdr3_nt: TGTGCCAGCAGCCAGACGCCCTATAATTCACCCCTCCACTTT
clone_size: NA; d_call: TRBD2; j_call: TRBJ2-7; v_call: TRBV7-8; cdr3_aa: CASSLDGLANGEQYF; cdr3_nt: TGTGCCAGCAGCTTAGATGGACTAGCAAACGGCGAGCAGTACTTC
clone_size: NA; d_call: NA; j_call: TRBJ1-2; v_call: TRBV6-5; cdr3_aa: CASSYVGSYGYTF; cdr3_nt: TGTGCCAGCAGTTACGTGGGGTCCTATGGCTACACCTTC
clone_size: NA; d_call: NA; j_call: TRBJ2-4; v_call: TRBV7-9; cdr3_aa: CASSSLGGMAKNIQYF; cdr3_nt: TGTGCCAGCAGCTCTCTAGGGGGTATGGCCAAAAACATTCAGTACTTC